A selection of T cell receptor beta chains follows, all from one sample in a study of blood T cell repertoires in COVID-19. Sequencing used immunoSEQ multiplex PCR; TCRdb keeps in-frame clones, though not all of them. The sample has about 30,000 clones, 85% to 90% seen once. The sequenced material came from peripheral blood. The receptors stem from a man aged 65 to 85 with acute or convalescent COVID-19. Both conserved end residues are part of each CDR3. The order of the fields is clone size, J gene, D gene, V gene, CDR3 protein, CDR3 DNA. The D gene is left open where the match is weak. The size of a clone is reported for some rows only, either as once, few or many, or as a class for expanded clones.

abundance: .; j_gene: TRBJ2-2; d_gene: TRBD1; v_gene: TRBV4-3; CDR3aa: CASSLSGTANTGELFF; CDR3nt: TGCGCCAGCAGCCTCTCCGGGACAGCGAACACCGGGGAGCTGTTTTTT
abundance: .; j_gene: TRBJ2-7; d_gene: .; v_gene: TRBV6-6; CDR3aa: CASSFSRYEQYF; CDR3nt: TGTGCCAGCAGTTTTTCGAGATACGAGCAGTACTTC
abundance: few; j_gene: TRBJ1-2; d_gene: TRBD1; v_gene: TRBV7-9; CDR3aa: CASSLGQGENYGYTF; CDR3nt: TGTGCCAGCAGCTTAGGACAGGGAGAGAACTATGGCTACACCTTC
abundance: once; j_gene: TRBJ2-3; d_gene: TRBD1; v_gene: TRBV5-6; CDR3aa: CASSWTGAPDTQYF; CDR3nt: TGTGCCAGCAGCTGGACAGGAGCCCCAGATACGCAGTATTTT
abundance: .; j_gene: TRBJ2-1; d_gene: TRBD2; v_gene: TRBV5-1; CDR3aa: CASSFGLAGISYNEQFF; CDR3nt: TGCGCCAGCAGCTTTGGACTAGCGGGAATCTCCTACAATGAGCAGTTCTTC
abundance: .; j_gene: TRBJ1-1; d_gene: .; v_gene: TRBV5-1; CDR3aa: CASSPDSERTEAFF; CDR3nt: TGCGCCAGCAGCCCTGACTCGGAACGCACTGAAGCTTTCTTT
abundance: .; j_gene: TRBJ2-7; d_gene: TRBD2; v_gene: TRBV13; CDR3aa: CASSLKGRAGAYEQYF; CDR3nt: TGTGCCAGCAGCTTAAAGGGACGGGCGGGAGCCTACGAGCAGTACTTC
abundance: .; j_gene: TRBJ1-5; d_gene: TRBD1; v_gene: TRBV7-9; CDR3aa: CASSPGQTGQPQHF; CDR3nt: TGTGCCAGCAGCCCGGGACAGACCGGTCAGCCCCAGCATTTT
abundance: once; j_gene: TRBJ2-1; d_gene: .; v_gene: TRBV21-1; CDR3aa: CASSKEGGTGYNEQFF; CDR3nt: TGTGCCAGCAGCAAAGAAGGTGGGACAGGGTACAATGAGCAGTTCTTC
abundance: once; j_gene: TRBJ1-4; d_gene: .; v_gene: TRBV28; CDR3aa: CASSGGTLATNEKLFF; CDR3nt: TGTGCCAGCAGTGGGGGGACGCTTGCAACTAATGAAAAACTGTTTTTT
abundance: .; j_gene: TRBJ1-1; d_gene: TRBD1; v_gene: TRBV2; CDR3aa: CASSEAGTGNTEAFF; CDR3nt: TGTGCCAGCAGTGAAGCCGGGACAGGGAACACTGAAGCTTTCTTT
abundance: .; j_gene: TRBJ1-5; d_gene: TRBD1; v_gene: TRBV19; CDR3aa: CASSSPGQGSNQPQHF; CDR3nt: TGTGCCAGTAGTAGCCCCGGACAGGGGAGCAATCAGCCCCAGCATTTT
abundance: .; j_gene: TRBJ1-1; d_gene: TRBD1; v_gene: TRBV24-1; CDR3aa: CATSGSGTGKANTEAFF; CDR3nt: TGTGCCACCAGTGGCTCCGGGACAGGGAAGGCGAACACTGAAGCTTTCTTT
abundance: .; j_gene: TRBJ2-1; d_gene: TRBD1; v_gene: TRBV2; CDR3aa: CAGGVRDRGFF; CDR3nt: TGTGCCGGAGGGGTGCGGGACAGGGGGTTCTTC
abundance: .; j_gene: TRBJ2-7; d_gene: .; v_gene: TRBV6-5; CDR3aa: CASRAGNSYEQYF; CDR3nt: TGTGCCAGTCGAGCAGGGAACTCCTACGAGCAGTACTTC
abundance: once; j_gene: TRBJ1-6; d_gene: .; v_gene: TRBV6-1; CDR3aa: CASSEETVFGSPLHF; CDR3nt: TGTGCCAGCAGTGAAGAAACAGTTTTTGGATCACCCCTCCACTTT
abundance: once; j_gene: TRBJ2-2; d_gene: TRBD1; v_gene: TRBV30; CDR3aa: CAWWQGATGELFF; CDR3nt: TGTGCCTGGTGGCAGGGGGCCACCGGGGAGCTGTTTTTT
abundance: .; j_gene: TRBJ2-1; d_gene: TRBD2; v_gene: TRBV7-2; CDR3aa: CASSTGGTSGGYNEQFF; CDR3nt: TGTGCCAGCAGCACGGGAGGGACTAGCGGGGGTTACAATGAGCAGTTCTTC
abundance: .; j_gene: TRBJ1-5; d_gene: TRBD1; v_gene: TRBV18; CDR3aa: CASSPRAGGPSNQPQHF; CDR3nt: TGTGCCAGCTCACCACGGGCAGGGGGCCCTTCCAATCAGCCCCAGCATTTT
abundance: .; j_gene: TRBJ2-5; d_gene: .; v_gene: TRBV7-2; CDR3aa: CASSLFSDLQETQYF; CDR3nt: TGTGCCAGCAGCTTATTTTCGGACTTACAAGAGACCCAGTACTTC
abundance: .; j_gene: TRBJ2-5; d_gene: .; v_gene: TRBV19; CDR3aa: CASSKGGTDQETQYF; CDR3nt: TGTGCCAGTAGTAAAGGGGGTACTGACCAAGAGACCCAGTACTTC
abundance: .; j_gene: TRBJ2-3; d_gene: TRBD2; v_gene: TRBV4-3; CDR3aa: CASSRSGSLSGLDTQYF; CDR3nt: TGCGCCAGCAGCCGTAGCGGGAGCCTTTCGGGCCTAGATACGCAGTATTTT
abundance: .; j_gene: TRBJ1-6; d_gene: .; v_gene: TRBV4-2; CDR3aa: CASSQGSSSGGRSPLHF; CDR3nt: TGTGCCAGCAGCCAAGGAAGTAGTAGCGGGGGACGATCACCCCTCCACTTT
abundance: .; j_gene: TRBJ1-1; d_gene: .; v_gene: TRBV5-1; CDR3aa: CASSMTGNTEAFF; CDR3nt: TGCGCCAGCAGCATGACAGGGAACACTGAAGCTTTCTTT
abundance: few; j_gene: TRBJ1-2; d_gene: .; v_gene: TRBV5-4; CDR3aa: CASSWDTNYGYTF; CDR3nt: TGTGCCAGCAGCTGGGACACTAACTATGGCTACACCTTC
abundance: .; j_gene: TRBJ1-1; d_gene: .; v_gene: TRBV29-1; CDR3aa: CSVFRVGAEAFF; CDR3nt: TGCAGCGTTTTCAGGGTTGGGGCTGAAGCTTTCTTT